This T cell receptor (beta chain) stems from a study of T cell changes during pregnancy in multiple sclerosis. The table came from immunoSEQ multiplex PCR; TCRdb's copy has only in-frame clones and leaves some out. The repertoire includes about 80,000 clones, about 92% of them detected once, and about 3% sits in the top ten. Trimming pared 4 bases from V and 2 bases from J, leaving 14 bases between. Germline V lookup: CDR1 MNHEY, CDR2 SVGAGI. This CDR3 spans 16 amino acids. The TCR comes from a female donor with multiple sclerosis, enrolled in a pregnancy study. This material consisted of peripheral blood, taken before pregnancy. The rearrangement joins TRBV6-5 to TRBJ2-2, with D perhaps matching TRBD1 (6 bases). In DNA form, the CDR3 reads TGTGCCAGCAGTTTATTGGGGGCAAGAAACACCGGGGAGCTGTTTTTT. Translated, it gives CASSLLGARNTGELFF.